The present entry profiles one T cell receptor beta chain with its context. What it recognizes is unknown. This entry belongs to a study of cytomegalovirus exposure and HLA in healthy donors. Findings and caveats of the study: Associated with cytomegalovirus, according to the listing, were 150 to 200 TCR beta chains. Common viral pathogens (according to a later analysis) appeared linked to several of the most significant clusters.

Primers included in the PCR were 60 Vbeta and 13 Jbeta primers. The authors' processing: In a later analysis, approximately 73 million unique TCR beta chains included roughly 11 million shared by two or more donors. Sequencing used immunoSEQ multiplex PCR; TCRdb keeps in-frame clones, though not all of them. The V and J calls and clone size are taken from that table; D and trimming were inferred from the DNA. The sample shows about 140,000 clones, around 77% of them seen only once. CDR3 length: 13 amino acids. Germline V gene sequence: CDR1 SGDLS, CDR2 YYNGEE. The ends were cut back, 3 bases at V and 7 bases at J, with 13 bases in the middle.

Sequenced input: PBMCs. This TCR was sampled from a man aged 25 to 40 in good health and CMV-seronegative. This sequence joins TRBV9 and TRBJ1-1; D may be TRBD1 (5 bases). DNA for the CDR3: TGTGCCAGCAGCGCGCAGGGATATGGTGAAGCTTTCTTT. It is translated as CASSAQGYGEAFF.